This T cell receptor beta chain comes out of a study of T cell responses to AZD1222 COVID-19 vaccine. Findings and caveats of the study: Donors, mostly white British, included more females; clonal diversity was possibly underestimated. Baseline serostatus was positive in only a handful of AZD1222 recipients.

Libraries were prepared by immunoSEQ multiplex PCR; TCRdb keeps only in-frame clonotypes and omits some of them. This sample has roughly 140,000 clones, with about 91% found just once. This CDR3 is built from 15 residues. From germline, CDR1 is SGHTA and CDR2 FQGTGA. The V gene lost 4 bases and the J gene lost 0 bases, with 10 bases spanning the gap. For this clone: Its antigen is not identified.

The rearrangement links TRBV7-3 to TRBJ2-1; no clear D gene. This sequence originates from an adult in good health. Sequenced material: peripheral blood, taken on day 0 of AZD1222 vaccination. The chain's CDR3 is CASSSHLSSYNEQFF. The CDR3 DNA reads as TGTGCCAGCAGCTCCCACCTGAGCTCCTACAATGAGCAGTTCTTC.